This record covers a single T cell receptor beta chain. The sample belongs to a study of sequential checkpoint blockade in melanoma. Study-wide context: First-line arms were nivolumab then ipilimumab, or the reverse, randomized 1:1. After both sequences, patients received maintenance nivolumab.

Sequencing used immunoSEQ multiplex PCR; TCRdb keeps in-frame clones, though not all of them. This table holds under 12,000 clones, under 85% found once. The treatment was: randomized to nivolumab then ipilimumab (arm A) or the reverse (arm B). Patients had received no earlier DNA-damaging chemotherapy. From thawed PBMCs, live CD3+CD8+ cells negative for CD19 and CD56 were sorted. Trimming cost V 6 bases and J 5 bases, with 13 bases left between them. CDR3 length: 13 residues. Germline V lookup: CDR1 SNHLY, CDR2 FYNNEI. The sample here was CD8+ T cells sorted from blood (inferred from file names), taken from a patient given nivolumab and ipilimumab in sequence. This chain connects TRBV2 to TRBJ1-2; tentatively, D is TRBD1 (6 bases). This receptor was identified in a human donor with melanoma. This chain's CDR3 is CASRAGTQYGYTF. CDR3 nucleotides: TGTGCCAGCAGGGCCGGGACACAATATGGCTACACCTTC.